These 21 T cell receptor beta chains share one sample of origin, sequenced in a study of beta chain features in type 1 diabetes. Sequencing targeted expressed TCRB transcripts, as all isolated RNA had been reverse transcribed. Using immunoSEQ multiplex PCR, the repertoire was profiled, and TCRdb retains in-frame clones only, with some absent. The sample lists 850,000 to 900,000 clones; about 17% were seen once. Sequences were obtained from naive CD4+ T cells from blood. The receptors here all came from a woman between 18 and 30 years old in good health.

Points on this clone: The junction departs from the called germline gene at one end, perhaps through a read error. The chain has TRBV5-6 and TRBJ2-3; D may be TRBD2 (5 bases). In germline, CDR1 is SGHDT, CDR2 YYEEEE. The CDR3 spans 13 residues. CDR3 nucleotide sequence: TGTGCCAGCAGCTTGCCCGGCAATCGGACTTCGCCTTTT. Protein sequence: CASSLPGNRTSPF.

This clone was picked up a small number of times. Distinct nucleotide sequences in the sample also encode this CDR3. The rearrangement joins TRBV5-1 to TRBJ1-2; 7 bases agree with TRBD1. Germline V gene lookup returns CDR1 SGHRS and CDR2 YFSETQ. V was pared by 0 bases and J by 2 bases, with 1 base of the junction left unmatched. This CDR3 spans 14 amino acids. CDR3 region: CASSLDRGNYGYTF. The CDR3 DNA reads as TGCGCCAGCAGCTTGGACAGGGGCAACTATGGCTACACCTTC. The full variable domain, in which reference TRBV5-1 and TRBJ1-2 provide the parts outside the CDR3, is KAGVTQTPRYLIKTRGQQVTLSCSPISGHRSVSWYQQTPGQGLQFLFEYFSETQRNKGNFPGRFSGRQFSNSRSEMNVSTLELGDSALYLCASSLDRGNYGYTFGSGTRLTVV.

V usage is TRBV19 and J usage is TRBJ2-2; no reliable D call. The CDR3 is 14 amino acids. Trimming took off 8 bases at V and 2 bases at J, with 12 bases between the two ends. CDR1 LNHDA and CDR2 SQIVND come from the germline V gene (reference sequence). The CDR3 DNA reads as TGTGCCAGTGCCCCCGGGTCCAACACCGGGGAGCTGTTTTTT. The encoded protein is CASAPGSNTGELFF.

The chain uses TRBV15 and TRBJ1-5, with TRBD1 as a possible D gene (5 bases). Trimming took off 8 bases at V and 0 bases at J, with 11 bases between the two ends. CDR1 and CDR2 (germline): LNHNV, YYDKDF (reference sequence). CDR3 length: 14 amino acids. DNA for the CDR3: TGTGCCACCTCCCCGGGGCGTAGCAATCAGCCCCAGCATTTT. This gives the protein CATSPGRSNQPQHF.

The chain carries TRBV5-6 and TRBJ2-7, with 8 nucleotides matching TRBD1. The V gene's germline CDR1 is SGHDT and CDR2 YYEEEE. The CDR3 has 16 residues. After removal of 3 bases from V and 5 bases from J, the junction contained 13 bases not matched to a gene. Written as DNA, the CDR3 is TGTGCCAGCAGCTCCTCAGGGGGCTCATCCCTACACGAGCAGTACTTC. It is translated as CASSSSGGSSLHEQYF. The variable domain in full, with the rest retrieved from reference TRBV5-6 and TRBJ2-7, is DAGVTQSPTHLIKTRGQQVTLRCSPKSGHDTVSWYQQALGQGPQFIFQYYEEEERQRGNFPDRFSGHQFPNYSSELNVNALLLGDSALYLCASSSSGGSSLHEQYFGPGTRLTVT.

This clone was counted a few times. The V gene is TRBV7-2, the J gene TRBJ2-1; D is uncertain. Germline lookup yields CDR1 SGHTA and CDR2 FQGNSA. CDR3 length: 11 amino acids. Trimming left V 5 bases short and J 12 bases short, with 11 bases between. The CDR3 nucleotides are TGTGCCAGCAGCCCCCGCCTCCTGCAGTTCTTC. This translates into CASSPRLLQFF.

This chain links TRBV2 with TRBJ2-2, with D maybe TRBD1 (6 bases). This CDR3 has 11 residues. Germline lookup yields CDR1 SNHLY and CDR2 FYNNEI. V dropped 10 bases and J dropped 8 bases, with 11 bases sitting between them. CDR3 sequence: CATRGSGELFF. In DNA, the CDR3 is TGTGCCACCAGGGGTTCTGGGGAGCTGTTTTTT. Full variable domain (remainder filled in from reference TRBV2 and TRBJ2-2): EPEVTQTPSHQVTQMGQEVILRCVPISNHLYFYWYRQILGQKVEFLVSFYNNEISEKSEIFDDQFSVERPDGSNFTLKIRSTKLEDSAMYFCATRGSGELFFGEGSRLTVL.

The chain links TRBV10-3 to TRBJ2-5, with 9 nucleotides matching TRBD1. CDR3 length: 15 residues. Germline trimming cut 7 bases from V and 2 bases from J; bases unmatched to any gene: 8. Germline values: CDR1 ENHRY, CDR2 SYGVKD. CDR3 protein: CAIKGTGSLQETQYF. DNA for the CDR3: TGTGCCATCAAAGGGACAGGGTCGTTACAAGAGACCCAGTACTTC.

The V gene is TRBV9, the J gene TRBJ2-5; D gene ambiguous. Germline loops: CDR1 SGDLS, CDR2 YYNGEE. CDR3 length: 13 residues. The V and J ends lost 0 bases and 4 bases respectively, with 7 bases between them. The DNA for the CDR3 is TGTGCCAGCAGCGTAGTTTTGGGAGAGACCCAGTACTTC. This encodes CASSVVLGETQYF.

V and J are TRBV7-2 and TRBJ1-1; D is ambiguous. Trimming left V 1 base short and J 1 base short, with 7 bases between. The germline CDR1 and CDR2 sequences are SGHTA and FQGNSA. The CDR3 loop spans 14 amino acids. Written as DNA, the CDR3 is TGTGCCAGCAGCTTAGTCTCAGCGAACACTGAAGCTTTCTTT. It codes for CASSLVSANTEAFF.

The rearrangement joins TRBV2 to TRBJ1-2; TRBD1 agrees at 7 bases. Germline V gene data show CDR1 as SNHLY and CDR2 as FYNNEI. This CDR3 comprises 13 residues. Trimming cost V 5 bases and J 4 bases; bases outside gene matches: 4. CDR3 coding DNA: TGTGCCAGCAGTAACAGGGGTGGCTATGGCTACACCTTC. It codes for CASSNRGGYGYTF.

The table lists this clone with a few counts. The rearrangement joins TRBV7-2 to TRBJ1-4; TRBD1 might be the D (5 bases). V was clipped by 1 base and J by 8 bases, with 14 bases between them. Germline values: CDR1 SGHTA, CDR2 FQGNSA. The CDR3 length is 15 residues. The CDR3 DNA is TGTGCCAGCAGCTTAGGGGCAGGGAGGGGAGAAAAACTGTTTTTT. It is translated as CASSLGAGRGEKLFF.

The chain is built from TRBV7-2 and TRBJ2-1; D ambiguous. Trimming took 3 bases from V and 9 from J, leaving 18 bases between them. The CDR3 has 15 residues. Germline V gives CDR1 SGHTA, CDR2 FQGNSA. CDR3 DNA sequence: TGTGCCAGCAGCTTGGCGCCGACGCGTAATAGTGAGCAGTTCTTC. Its translation is CASSLAPTRNSEQFF.

The rearrangement uses TRBV19 and TRBJ2-3; 9 bases match TRBD2. Germline V lookup: CDR1 LNHDA, CDR2 SQIVND (reference sequence). With 7 bases clipped from V and 7 bases from J, the junction kept 12 bases outside the gene matches. The CDR3 totals 15 residues. CDR3 DNA: TGTGCCAGTACCCCTGACCGGACTAGCGTATATACGCAGTATTTT. It encodes CASTPDRTSVYTQYF.

This chain uses TRBV7-9 with TRBJ2-3, with 12 bases aligning to TRBD2. CDR3 length equals 18 residues. V lost 3 bases and J lost 3; bases outside the gene matches: 10. Germline CDR1 SEHNR, CDR2 FQNEAQ (reference sequence). This chain's CDR3 is CASSFSVDLAGGTDTQYF. The CDR3 DNA reads as TGTGCCAGCAGCTTCTCCGTCGATCTAGCGGGAGGGACAGATACGCAGTATTTT. Variable domain in full (rest from reference TRBV7-9 and TRBJ2-3): DTGVSQNPRHKITKRGQNVTFRCDPISEHNRLYWYRQTLGQGPEFLTYFQNEAQLEKSRLLSDRFSAERPKGSFSTLEIQRTEQGDSAMYLCASSFSVDLAGGTDTQYFGPGTRLTVL.

The genes are TRBV7-9 and TRBJ2-1; D gene uncertain. The CDR3 sequence is 14 residues long. V shed 2 bases and J shed 5 bases, with 10 bases lying between them. CDR1 SEHNR and CDR2 FQNEAQ come from the germline V gene (reference sequence). The CDR3 DNA sequence: TGTGCCAGCAGCTTACGACGGCAGAACAATGAGCAGTTCTTC. Translated: CASSLRRQNNEQFF.

This chain joins TRBV7-3 and TRBJ2-3; TRBD2 matches 9 bases. CDR3 length: 15 amino acids. The germline V gene has CDR1 SGHTA and CDR2 FQGTGA. V shed 0 bases and J 7 bases; nucleotides not matched to a gene: 5. In DNA, the CDR3 is TGTGCCAGCAGCTTAACTAGCGGGAGTACTAATACGCAGTATTTT. Its protein is CASSLTSGSTNTQYF.

The J gene is TRBJ2-1, the V gene TRBV11-2; no reliable D call. The CDR3 length is 12 residues. The V end was cut by 2 bases, the J end by 10 bases, with 9 bases between. Germline V lookup: CDR1 SGHAT, CDR2 FQNNGV. CDR3 amino acids: CASSLSSTEQFF. The CDR3 coding sequence is TGTGCCAGCAGCTTAAGTTCGACAGAGCAGTTCTTC.

This clone has a handful of counts. This sequence joins TRBV19 and TRBJ2-1; possibly TRBD2 for D (6 bases). The V and J ends lost 3 bases and 6 bases respectively, with 18 bases between them. The CDR3 consists of 16 residues. Germline assignment: CDR1 LNHDA and CDR2 SQIVND (reference sequence). CDR3 in amino acids: CASSIKTRVRANEQFF. The CDR3 DNA is TGTGCCAGTAGTATCAAGACTAGAGTTCGGGCCAATGAGCAGTTCTTC.

In its sample, this clone was seen a few times. This sequence joins TRBV7-2 and TRBJ2-6; 8 bases fit TRBD1. Trimming cost V 5 bases and J 2 bases; bases outside gene matches: 5. The germline V gene encodes CDR1 SGHTA and CDR2 FQGNSA. The CDR3 totals 16 residues. DNA for the CDR3: TGTGCCAGCAGCAGACAGGGGTCCGCTGGGGCCAACGTCCTGACTTTC. It is translated as CASSRQGSAGANVLTF.

This clone was detected a few times. The J gene is TRBJ2-2, the V gene TRBV6-4; D not certain. Trimming removed 11 bases from V and 6 bases from J, with 19 bases in between. Per the germline V gene, CDR1 is MRHNA and CDR2 is SNTAGT. The CDR3 runs to 14 residues. The CDR3 region has the DNA TGTGCCCGCCCCGCCCCCGATACCGCCGGGGAGCTGTTTTTT. Translated: CARPAPDTAGELFF.